This TCR beta chain derives from a study of CXCR3-negative and CXCR3-positive naive CD8 T cells. Broader study findings: Naive subsets did not differ in surface CD5, and TRB CDR3 properties served to infer TCR strength.

Remarks on this clonotype: The antigen remains undetermined.

TRB cDNA was prepared as libraries by UMI-labeled 5' RACE. TCRdb reanalyzed the 5' RACE reads, giving one entry per CDR3 protein sequence and no DNA. The table gives more than 45,000 distinct CDR3 sequences; the top ten clones make up around 16% of it. The CDR3 sequence is 15 residues long. From germline, CDR1 is MDHEN and CDR2 SYDVKM. Sequencing input: memory CD8+ T cells from blood. The receptor was derived from a human donor in good health. Some clones in this sample may be carry-over from other donors' samples. The J gene is TRBJ1-5, the V gene TRBV28; TCRdb names TRBD1, which stays unverified in the absence of DNA. The CDR3 sequence: CASRHTRGSNQPQHF.